The 26 T cell receptor beta chains given below trace back to one sample, sequenced in a study of Tregs in tolerant kidney transplant recipients. Assay: immunoSEQ multiplex PCR; the TCRdb copy retains only in-frame clones and omits some. The sample has more than 95,000 clones; almost 95% are singletons. What was sequenced was CD4+ T cells from blood. These receptors originate from a human donor in good health.

The chain has TRBV2 and TRBJ2-2; no firm D call. This CDR3 has 13 amino acids. Between the trimmed V and J ends, which lost 8 bases and 3 bases, there was a span of 10 bases. Germline-derived CDR1 and CDR2 are SNHLY and FYNNEI. The CDR3 spells CASGSRYTGELFF. The CDR3 DNA follows: TGTGCCAGCGGCAGCCGATACACCGGGGAGCTGTTTTTT. Full variable domain (remainder filled in from reference TRBV2 and TRBJ2-2): EPEVTQTPSHQVTQMGQEVILRCVPISNHLYFYWYRQILGQKVEFLVSFYNNEISEKSEIFDDQFSVERPDGSNFTLKIRSTKLEDSAMYFCASGSRYTGELFFGEGSRLTVL.

V usage is TRBV7-9 and J usage is TRBJ1-2; D unresolved. The CDR3 is made up of 13 amino acids. Trimming removed 5 bases from V and 2 bases from J, with 9 bases in between. Germline V lookup: CDR1 SEHNR, CDR2 FQNEAQ (reference sequence). The CDR3 protein is CASSVQTNYGYTF. The DNA of the CDR3 is TGTGCCAGCAGCGTCCAAACGAACTATGGCTACACCTTC.

V and J are TRBV7-4 and TRBJ2-7; 9 nucleotides line up with TRBD2. The CDR3 is 15 amino acids. With 5 bases clipped from V and 2 bases from J, the junction kept 7 bases outside the gene matches. Germline V gives CDR1 SGHVT, CDR2 SQSDAQ. CDR3 protein: CASSRRGGAPYEQYF. The CDR3 DNA follows: TGTGCCAGCAGCCGCCGCGGGGGGGCCCCCTACGAGCAGTACTTC.

The V and J genes are TRBV6-1 and TRBJ2-6; TRBD2 might be the D (6 bases). V dropped 0 bases and J dropped 1 base, with 10 bases sitting between them. Germline V gene lookup returns CDR1 MNHNS and CDR2 SASEGT. This CDR3 is 17 amino acids long. The CDR3 DNA is TGTGCCAGCAGTGAAGCGGGTCTAGCGTCTGGGGCCAACGTCCTGACTTTC. This codes for CASSEAGLASGANVLTF.

V is TRBV29-1 and J is TRBJ1-5; maybe TRBD1 (5 bases). V dropped 4 bases and J dropped 3 bases, with 10 bases sitting between them. The CDR3 length is 13 residues. Germline-derived CDR1 and CDR2 are SQVTM and ANQGSEA. The CDR3 loop is CSVVKGANQPQHF. CDR3 DNA: TGCAGCGTTGTTAAAGGGGCCAATCAGCCCCAGCATTTT.

A single count supports this clone. The V and J genes are TRBV2 and TRBJ2-4; TRBD1 matches at 8 bases. This CDR3 contains 12 residues. Germline-derived CDR1 and CDR2 are SNHLY and FYNNEI. Losses at the gene ends were 5 bases for V and 7 bases for J; bases not matched to a gene: 1. The CDR3 region has the DNA TGTGCCAGCAGTCGACAGGGGAACATTCAGTACTTC. Its translation: CASSRQGNIQYF.

The genes are TRBV5-5 and TRBJ2-7; TRBD2 might be the D (5 bases). The CDR3 spans 15 residues. Germline assignment: CDR1 SGHKS and CDR2 YYEKEE (reference sequence). The V end lost 2 bases, the J end lost 4 bases, and 16 bases lay between the germline ends. CDR3 sequence (DNA): TGTGCCAGCAGCTTCGCCGGGAATGACGGTTACGAGCAGTACTTC. Translation gives CASSFAGNDGYEQYF.

The J gene is TRBJ1-3, the V gene TRBV6-5; D ambiguous. V was trimmed by 5 bases and J by 0 bases, leaving 11 bases between them. Germline V lookup: CDR1 MNHEY, CDR2 SVGAGI. This CDR3 is 15 amino acids long. The CDR3 DNA sequence: TGTGCCAGCAGTCAAGGACGGGTCTCTGGAAACACCATATATTTT. Translating gives CASSQGRVSGNTIYF.

The rearrangement links TRBV18 to TRBJ1-2, with D uncertain. Germline CDR1 reads KGHSH; CDR2 reads LQKENI. There are 17 residues in the CDR3. Trimming took off 0 bases at V and 3 bases at J, with 17 bases between the two ends. The CDR3 protein is CASSPPGYTVRDYGYTF. In DNA form, the CDR3 reads TGTGCCAGCTCACCACCGGGCTACACAGTCCGTGACTATGGCTACACCTTC. Full variable domain (missing parts from reference TRBV18 and TRBJ1-2): NAGVMQNPRHLVRRRGQEARLRCSPMKGHSHVYWYRQLPEEGLKFMVYLQKENIIDESGMPKERFSAEFPKEGPSILRIQQVVRGDSAAYFCASSPPGYTVRDYGYTFGSGTRLTVV.

This chain uses TRBV7-2 with TRBJ2-4; D gene unclear. CDR3 length: 18 amino acids. Trimming removed 0 bases at V and 0 bases at J, with 15 bases between. Germline V lookup: CDR1 SGHTA, CDR2 FQGNSA. The CDR3 bases are TGTGCCAGCAGCTTAGCGGGAATTAAAGCAAAAGCCAAAAACATTCAGTACTTC. It specifies CASSLAGIKAKAKNIQYF.

The rearrangement joins TRBV7-9 to TRBJ2-6; TRBD1 matches 8 bases. CDR3 size: 17 residues. The junction had 2 bases not matched to a gene; V was cut back by 1 base and J by 0 bases. Per the germline V gene, CDR1 is SEHNR and CDR2 is FQNEAQ (reference sequence). In DNA form, the CDR3 reads TGTGCCAGCAGCTTAGGGACAGGGAACTCTGGGGCCAACGTCCTGACTTTC. Protein product: CASSLGTGNSGANVLTF.

The gene calls are TRBV21-1 and TRBJ1-5. TRBV21-1 is labeled a pseudogene. The CDR3 consists of 15 residues. Written as DNA, the CDR3 is TGTGCCAGCATCCGGAGGGGGTGTTCTATTCAGCCCCAGCATTTT. This gives the protein CASIRRGCSIQPQHF.

This clone was observed a few times. The V and J genes are TRBV5-6 and TRBJ1-5; D call uncertain. The CDR3 totals 13 residues. Trimming pared 2 bases from V and 4 bases from J, leaving 7 bases between. CDR1 SGHDT and CDR2 YYEEEE come from the germline V gene. CDR3 nucleotide sequence: TGTGCCAGCAGCTTTGGCTGGAATCAGCCCCAGCATTTT. Amino acid sequence: CASSFGWNQPQHF. The complete variable domain, with remaining parts taken from reference TRBV5-6 and TRBJ1-5, reads DAGVTQSPTHLIKTRGQQVTLRCSPKSGHDTVSWYQQALGQGPQFIFQYYEEEERQRGNFPDRFSGHQFPNYSSELNVNALLLGDSALYLCASSFGWNQPQHFGDGTRLSIL.

The chain uses TRBV12-5 and TRBJ2-1; D might be TRBD1 or TRBD2, each matching 5 bases. The CDR3 covers 16 residues. The germline V gene has CDR1 LGHNT and CDR2 FRNRAP. Between the trimmed V and J ends, which lost 1 base and 7 bases, there was a span of 17 bases. Written as DNA, the CDR3 is TGTGCTAGTGGTTTGGGGGCTAGCTTTGGGGCAAATGAGCAGTTCTTC. It codes for CASGLGASFGANEQFF. The full variable domain, in which reference TRBV12-5 and TRBJ2-1 provide the parts outside the CDR3, is DARVTQTPRHKVTEMGQEVTMRCQPILGHNTVFWYRQTMMQGLELLAYFRNRAPLDDSGMPKDRFSAEMPDATLATLKIQPSEPRDSAVYFCASGLGASFGANEQFFGPGTRLTVL.

The gene calls are TRBV6-6 and TRBJ2-5; 10 bases are shared with TRBD1. There are 13 residues in the CDR3. Trimming took 7 bases from V and 5 from J; bases not matched to a gene: 4. The germline CDR1 and CDR2 sequences are MNHNY and SVGAGI (reference sequence). Here the CDR3 reads CASIPGQGETQYF. DNA of the CDR3: TGTGCCAGCATCCCGGGACAGGGGGAGACCCAGTACTTC.

The chain combines TRBV5-6 with TRBJ2-6; D is undetermined. V was shortened by 1 base and J by 4 bases, with 9 bases between the two germline ends. The CDR3 is 15 residues long. Germline V gives CDR1 SGHDT, CDR2 YYEEEE. Written as DNA, the CDR3 is TGTGCCAGCAGCTTGCGGGTCTCCGGGGCCAACGTCCTGACTTTC. It translates to CASSLRVSGANVLTF. The full variable domain, with the rest looked up from reference TRBV5-6 and TRBJ2-6, is DAGVTQSPTHLIKTRGQQVTLRCSPKSGHDTVSWYQQALGQGPQFIFQYYEEEERQRGNFPDRFSGHQFPNYSSELNVNALLLGDSALYLCASSLRVSGANVLTFGAGSRLTVL.

This chain joins TRBV19 and TRBJ1-2; unclear D gene. The V end was cut by 5 bases, the J end by 4 bases, with 8 bases between. The CDR3 spans 12 residues. CDR1 and CDR2 from the germline V gene are LNHDA and SQIVND (reference sequence). The CDR3, as DNA: TGTGCCAGTAGTTTTGTTAGCTATGGCTACACCTTC. Amino acids: CASSFVSYGYTF.

The V gene is TRBV19, the J gene TRBJ1-1; unclear D gene. Trimming took 0 bases from V and 0 from J, leaving 5 bases between them. CDR3 length equals 14 residues. Germline CDR1 reads LNHDA; CDR2 reads SQIVND (reference sequence). The CDR3 DNA reads as TGTGCCAGTAGTATAGAAGCGTTGAACACTGAAGCTTTCTTT. Translation: CASSIEALNTEAFF.

This chain connects TRBV28 to TRBJ2-7; maybe TRBD1 (5 bases). The CDR3 is 12 amino acids. Germline values: CDR1 MDHEN, CDR2 SYDVKM. Trimming took 6 bases from V and 5 from J, leaving 11 bases between them. The CDR3 DNA reads as TGTGCCAGCAGCTTGACACAGGACGAGCAGTACTTC. Amino acids: CASSLTQDEQYF.

The CDR3 DNA sequence: TGTGCCAGCAGCCTGGACAGTAGCAATCAGCCCCAGCATTTT. The encoded protein is CASSLDSSNQPQHF. The chain recombines TRBV11-2 with TRBJ1-5, with D possibly being TRBD1 (6 bases). The CDR3 has 14 residues. V dropped 5 bases and J dropped 0 bases, with 8 bases sitting between them. The germline V gene encodes CDR1 SGHAT and CDR2 FQNNGV.

The chain couples TRBV11-2 to TRBJ2-7; 7 bases align to TRBD1. From germline, CDR1 is SGHAT and CDR2 FQNNGV. The CDR3 contains 15 residues. Germline trimming cut 6 bases from V and 0 bases from J; bases unmatched to any gene: 8. CDR3 residues: CASSQQGTSSYEQYF. The CDR3 bases are TGTGCCAGCAGTCAACAGGGGACGAGCTCCTACGAGCAGTACTTC.

The genes are TRBV2 and TRBJ2-7; TRBD2 is a possible D gene (7 bases). Germline-derived CDR1 and CDR2 are SNHLY and FYNNEI. This CDR3 region has 13 residues. Trimming stripped 6 bases from V and 0 bases from J, with 9 bases between. The CDR3: CASSGGHSYEQYF. As DNA, the CDR3 is TGTGCCAGCAGCGGGGGGCACTCCTACGAGCAGTACTTC.

The chain combines TRBV5-1 with TRBJ1-3, with D tentatively TRBD1 (5 bases). Germline V gives CDR1 SGHRS, CDR2 YFSETQ. The CDR3 runs 14 residues. Trimming took 4 bases from V and 2 from J, leaving 10 bases between them. CDR3 loop: CASSPDTAGNTIYF. The DNA of the CDR3 is TGCGCCAGCAGCCCGGACACCGCTGGAAACACCATATATTTT.

This chain uses TRBV6-5 with TRBJ1-1; D remains unclear. The length of the CDR3 is 14 residues. V lost 6 bases and J lost 4, with 15 bases in between. Per the germline V gene, CDR1 is MNHEY and CDR2 is SVGAGI. CDR3 sequence: CASSVVTSATEAFF. The CDR3 DNA reads as TGTGCCAGCAGCGTCGTGACGTCGGCCACTGAAGCTTTCTTT.

The chain is built from TRBV5-1 and TRBJ1-1; 12 bases align to TRBD1. The CDR3 sequence is 14 residues long. The germline CDR1 and CDR2 sequences are SGHRS and YFSETQ. V shed 4 bases, J shed 4 bases, and the junction held 2 bases outside the gene matches. The CDR3 region has the DNA TGCGCCAGCAGCCCGGGACAGGGGGCCACTGAAGCTTTCTTT. Translating it yields CASSPGQGATEAFF.

The chain has TRBV23-1 and TRBJ2-7; TRBD1 agrees at 9 bases. TRBV23-1 is an open reading frame, and its role is uncertain. The V gene end was trimmed by 8 bases and the J gene end by 1 base; junction bases not matched to a gene: 6. CDR3 size: 14 residues. The CDR3 loop is CASHLGQGSYEQYF. CDR3 bases: TGCGCCAGCCACCTCGGACAGGGGTCCTACGAGCAGTACTTC.